The clone carrying this T cell receptor (beta chain) was observed once. Antigen: not known. The data were taken from a study of CD8 T cells in Susac syndrome. From blood CD8+ and CD4+ T cells, TCR beta sequences were generated. The authors negatively isolated CD8+ and CD4+ T cells and FACS-enriched TEMRA cells. The study, taken as a whole, reports: It was acknowledged by the study that relatively few individuals were included in its TCR sequencing and HLA analysis.

It was with random hexamers that roughly 0.45 to 1 ug RNA was reverse transcribed. Across 54 Vbeta and 13 Jbeta, TCR beta CDR3 was amplified with immunoSEQ multiplex PCR. TCRdb processed the immunoSEQ multiplex PCR reads anew with MiXCR; each CDR3 protein has one entry. The sample lists about 180,000 distinct CDR3 sequences, 90% to 96% seen once, with around 0.09% in the top ten. The receptor was derived from a human donor with multiple sclerosis. Specimen: CD4+ T cells from PBMCs.

The CDR3 here is CASSVENRGGYTF. CDR3 coding DNA: TGTGCCAGCAGCGTTGAGAACAGGGGGGGCTACACCTTC. The chain joins TRBV9 to TRBJ1-2; TRBD1 matches at 8 bases. Germline-derived CDR1 and CDR2 are SGDLS and YYNGEE. The CDR3 length is 13 residues. V was pared by 2 bases and J by 8 bases, with 5 bases of the junction left unmatched. The whole variable domain, remainder taken from reference TRBV9 and TRBJ1-2, is DSGVTQTPKHLITATGQRVTLRCSPRSGDLSVYWYQQSLDQGLQFLIQYYNGEERAKGNILERFSAQQFPDLHSELNLSSLELGDSALYFCASSVENRGGYTFGSGTRLTVV.